The sequence of this TCR beta chain was determined in a study of T cells in Graves' hyperthyroidism and ophthalmopathy. TCR beta CDR3 regions were amplified from RNA. The HTBI primer set drove a first-round RT-PCR of the TCR CDR3. One entry per CDR3 protein results from TCRdb running MiXCR on the multiplex PCR reads. The sample has hundreds of thousands of distinct CDR3 sequences; over 15% are singletons. This clonotype was observed at least ten times. From germline, CDR1 is SGHAT and CDR2 FQNNGV. Trimming at V came to 4 bases and at J to 0 bases, leaving 13 bases not matched to a gene. This CDR3 contains 20 residues. Stable hyperthyroidism: no ophthalmopathy progression over 18 months of follow-up.

What was sequenced was blood. The chain links TRBV11-2 to TRBJ2-1; 12 positions agree with TRBD2. This receptor was taken from a woman between 18 and 29 years old with Graves' hyperthyroidism. The CDR3 loop reads CASSYRSRTSGVSSYNEQFF. CDR3 sequence (DNA): TGTGCCAGCAGCTACCGTTCTAGGACTAGCGGGGTGAGCTCCTACAATGAGCAGTTCTTC.